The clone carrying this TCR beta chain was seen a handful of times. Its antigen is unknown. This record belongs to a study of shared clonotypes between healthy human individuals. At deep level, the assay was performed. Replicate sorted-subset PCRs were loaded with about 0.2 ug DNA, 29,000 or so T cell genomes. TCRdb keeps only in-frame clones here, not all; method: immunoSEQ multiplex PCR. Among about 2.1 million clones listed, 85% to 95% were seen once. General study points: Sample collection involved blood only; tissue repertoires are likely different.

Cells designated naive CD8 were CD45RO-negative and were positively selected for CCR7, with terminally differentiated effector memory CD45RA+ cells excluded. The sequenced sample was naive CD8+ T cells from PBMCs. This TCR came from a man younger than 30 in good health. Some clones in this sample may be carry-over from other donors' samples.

Written as DNA, the CDR3 is TGTGCCAGCAGCGTAGCTGACAAAGGGGAAGCTTTCTTT. Residues: CASSVADKGEAFF. The V gene is TRBV9, the J gene TRBJ1-1; the D is unclear. The V gene's germline CDR1 is SGDLS and CDR2 YYNGEE. The CDR3 runs 13 residues. The V gene lost 0 bases and the J gene lost 8 bases, with 11 bases spanning the gap. The full variable domain, rest sourced from reference TRBV9 and TRBJ1-1, is DSGVTQTPKHLITATGQRVTLRCSPRSGDLSVYWYQQSLDQGLQFLIQYYNGEERAKGNILERFSAQQFPDLHSELNLSSLELGDSALYFCASSVADKGEAFFGQGTRLTVV.